These 32 T cell receptor beta chains were sequenced from one sample in a study of identifying expanded T cells in peripheral blood (dated by TCRdb to the late 2010s). Library preparation was by the immunoSEQ multiplex PCR assay. TCRdb stores this immuneACCESS table with in-frame sequences only. Part of the clones is absent; in the studies checked, under half of the shortfall reflects unresolved V genes, and no reason is known for the rest. The sample yields 84,000 or so clones; around 90% were counted once. Around 7% of the sample comes from the top ten. The sequencing sample was made of blood. These receptors all stem from a person between 18 and 70 years old in good health.

Turning to this clone: Different DNA sequences within this sample yield the same CDR3. V is TRBV2 and J is TRBJ1-5; no clear D. This CDR3 has 13 residues. In germline, CDR1 is SNHLY, CDR2 FYNNEI. V shed 1 base and J shed 6 bases, with 7 bases lying between them. Written as DNA, the CDR3 is TGTGCCAGCAGTGAAGGACTATTTCAGCCCCAGCATTTT. Protein: CASSEGLFQPQHF.

This sequence joins TRBV14 and TRBJ2-1, with D unclear. The V and J ends lost 4 bases and 3 bases respectively, with 13 bases between them. The CDR3 loop spans 15 amino acids. Per the germline V gene, CDR1 is SGHDN and CDR2 is FVKESK. The CDR3 nucleotides are TGTGCCAGCAGCCTCCGAGACTCCGTCTACAATGAGCAGTTCTTC. Its protein product is CASSLRDSVYNEQFF.

The rearrangement links TRBV5-1 to TRBJ2-7; 8 bases match TRBD2. J lost 4 bases, V lost 0 bases, and 3 bases had no gene match. CDR1 is SGHRS and CDR2 is YFSETQ in the germline V gene. The CDR3 runs 14 residues. The CDR3 DNA is TGCGCCAGCAGCTTGGAATCGGGAGGGTACGAGCAGTACTTC. Amino acids: CASSLESGGYEQYF. The full variable domain, its missing parts supplied by reference TRBV5-1 and TRBJ2-7, is KAGVTQTPRYLIKTRGQQVTLSCSPISGHRSVSWYQQTPGQGLQFLFEYFSETQRNKGNFPGRFSGRQFSNSRSEMNVSTLELGDSALYLCASSLESGGYEQYFGPGTRLTVT.

Details on this clone: This specimen includes other DNA sequences encoding the same CDR3. The chain recombines TRBV14 with TRBJ1-2; D gene uncertain. Trimming cost V 1 base and J 0 bases, with 3 bases left between them. This CDR3 contains 13 residues. Germline CDR1 SGHDN, CDR2 FVKESK. The CDR3 DNA follows: TGTGCCAGCAGCCAAGGGACTAACTATGGCTACACCTTC. Amino acid sequence: CASSQGTNYGYTF. Looking up the rest from reference TRBV14 and TRBJ1-2 gives the full variable domain: EAGVTQFPSHSVIEKGQTVTLRCDPISGHDNLYWYRRVMGKEIKFLLHFVKESKQDESGMPNNRFLAERTGGTYSTLKVQPAELEDSGVYFCASSQGTNYGYTFGSGTRLTVV.

The rearrangement uses TRBV6-5 and TRBJ1-3; TRBD1 might be the D (5 bases). The CDR3 is 15 amino acids. V was clipped by 8 bases and J by 4 bases, with 18 bases between them. Per germline, CDR1 MNHEY and CDR2 SVGAGI. Here the CDR3 reads CASGGLGVGGNTIYF. The CDR3 region has the DNA TGTGCCAGCGGGGGTCTTGGGGTCGGAGGAAACACCATATATTTT.

A single count supports this clone. V and J are TRBV29-1 and TRBJ2-5, with D perhaps matching TRBD2 (6 bases). This CDR3 has 13 residues. V was clipped by 5 bases and J by 6 bases, with 16 bases between them. CDR1 is SQVTM and CDR2 is ANQGSEA in the germline V gene. As DNA, the CDR3 is TGCAGCGTTCCTTCCACGCGGGGACAGACCCAGTACTTC. Its protein is CSVPSTRGQTQYF. Combining the CDR3 with reference TRBV29-1 and TRBJ2-5 gives the whole variable domain SAVISQKPSRDICQRGTSLTIQCQVDSQVTMMFWYRQQPGQSLTLIATANQGSEATYESGFVIDKFPISRPNLTFSTLTVSNMSPEDSSIYLCSVPSTRGQTQYFGPGTRLLVL.

The chain is built from TRBV10-2 and TRBJ1-1; D is uncertain. The germline V gene has CDR1 WSHSY and CDR2 SAAADI. V was cut by 5 bases and J by 2 bases, with 12 bases left in between. This CDR3 has 14 amino acids. Written as DNA, the CDR3 is TGCGCCAGCAGTAAAAGTTGGCTAAACACTGAAGCTTTCTTT. Protein sequence: CASSKSWLNTEAFF.

The CDR3, as DNA: TGCGCCAGCAGCTCGGGGACCTACAATGAGCAGTTCTTC. Protein product: CASSSGTYNEQFF. The V call is TRBV5-1, the J call TRBJ2-1; TRBD2 might be the D (5 bases). Trimming took 3 bases from V and 2 from J, leaving 6 bases between them. This CDR3 comprises 13 residues. Germline V gives CDR1 SGHRS, CDR2 YFSETQ.

The rearrangement links TRBV14 to TRBJ2-1, with TRBD2 matching 8 bases. Germline V lookup: CDR1 SGHDN, CDR2 FVKESK. The V and J ends lost 5 bases and 7 bases, in that order; junction bases with no gene match: 13. This CDR3 is 16 amino acids long. The CDR3 bases are TGTGCCAGCAGCTCCCACGAGCGGGAGCCCCGGAATGAGCAGTTCTTC. Encoded protein: CASSSHEREPRNEQFF.

This rearrangement joins TRBV5-1 to TRBJ1-3, with D possibly matching TRBD1 (5 bases). Germline loops: CDR1 SGHRS, CDR2 YFSETQ. The CDR3 consists of 15 residues. Trimming left V 3 bases short and J 0 bases short, with 10 bases between. The CDR3 loop is CASSWGLGSGNTIYF. CDR3 in DNA: TGCGCCAGCAGCTGGGGACTCGGCTCTGGAAACACCATATATTTT.

Here the CDR3 reads CASSATLYEQYF. CDR3 nucleotides: TGTGCCAGCAGCGCCACCCTCTACGAGCAGTACTTC. This chain uses TRBV11-3 with TRBJ2-7; unclear D gene. CDR3 length equals 12 residues. CDR1 SGHNT and CDR2 YENEEA come from the germline V gene. Trimming cost V 5 bases and J 3 bases, with 8 bases left between them.

The rearrangement links TRBV7-3 to TRBJ2-1; the D is unclear. The germline gives CDR1 SGHTA, CDR2 FQGTGA. CDR3 length: 13 amino acids. Trimming left V 4 bases short and J 10 bases short, with 14 bases between. CDR3 nucleotides: TGTGCCAGCAGCTCACAAACGGCCCCCGAGCAGTTCTTC. It yields the protein CASSSQTAPEQFF.

This clone showed up just a few times. The gene calls are TRBV19 and TRBJ1-5; D is perhaps TRBD1 (5 bases). From germline, CDR1 is LNHDA and CDR2 SQIVND (reference sequence). This CDR3 spans 13 amino acids. Trimming stripped 5 bases from V and 6 bases from J, with 11 bases between. The CDR3 protein is CASSWQGGQPQHF. The DNA of the CDR3 is TGTGCCAGTAGTTGGCAGGGTGGTCAGCCCCAGCATTTT.

The chain has TRBV27 and TRBJ1-2; a weak D match, TRBD1 (6 bases). The CDR3 sequence is 15 residues long. Trimming removed 0 bases at V and 2 bases at J, with 10 bases between. The germline V gene has CDR1 MNHEY and CDR2 SMNVEV (reference sequence). DNA for the CDR3: TGTGCCAGCAGTTTATCGTCACAGGGAAACTATGGCTACACCTTC. It is translated as CASSLSSQGNYGYTF.

This sequence joins TRBV5-6 and TRBJ1-1, with D possibly TRBD1 on 6 matching bases. The germline gives CDR1 SGHDT, CDR2 YYEEEE. Trimming pared 0 bases from V and 0 bases from J, leaving 18 bases between. The CDR3 has 18 residues. The CDR3 is CASSLGPYRARVNTEAFF. The CDR3, as DNA: TGTGCCAGCAGCTTGGGACCTTACAGGGCCCGGGTGAACACTGAAGCTTTCTTT.

The chain combines TRBV9 with TRBJ2-6; no clear D. This CDR3 comprises 14 residues. Germline V gives CDR1 SGDLS, CDR2 YYNGEE. The V end lost 4 bases, the J end lost 0 bases, and 5 bases lay between the germline ends. The CDR3 region has the DNA TGTGCCAGCAGCTCTACCTCTGGGGCCAACGTCCTGACTTTC. It is translated as CASSSTSGANVLTF.

CDR3 bases: TGTGCCAGCAGCTTAGCCGGGGCTGGCACAGATACGCAGTATTTT. This encodes CASSLAGAGTDTQYF. This rearrangement joins TRBV11-3 to TRBJ2-3; D tentatively reads TRBD1 or TRBD2 (5 bases each). The CDR3 totals 15 residues. Trimming left V 1 base short and J 1 base short, with 9 bases between. Germline V gene lookup returns CDR1 SGHNT and CDR2 YENEEA.

The gene calls are TRBV27 and TRBJ2-1; a possible D gene is TRBD1 (7 bases). CDR1 MNHEY and CDR2 SMNVEV come from the germline V gene (reference sequence). The CDR3 length is 15 residues. Trimming pared 5 bases from V and 4 bases from J, leaving 15 bases between. Here the CDR3 DNA reads TGTGCCAGCAGTGACCCGACAGGGAGGTACAATGAGCAGTTCTTC. Its translation: CASSDPTGRYNEQFF.

The gene calls are TRBV9 and TRBJ1-5; the D gene is possibly TRBD1 (5 bases). The CDR3 is made up of 15 amino acids. Trimming cost V 4 bases and J 4 bases, with 15 bases left between them. Germline V lookup: CDR1 SGDLS, CDR2 YYNGEE. CDR3 residues: CASSPNPQGNQPQHF. In nucleotides, the CDR3 is TGTGCCAGCAGCCCCAACCCTCAGGGAAATCAGCCCCAGCATTTT.

J is TRBJ1-1 and V is TRBV6-5; D ambiguous. The V gene's germline CDR1 is MNHEY and CDR2 SVGAGI. Trimming cost V 5 bases and J 8 bases, with 12 bases left between them. This CDR3 comprises 12 residues. The CDR3 DNA is TGTGCCAGCAGTAACTACCGAAACGAAGCTTTCTTT. It yields the protein CASSNYRNEAFF.

This chain uses TRBV19 with TRBJ2-7, with TRBD1 identical over 9 bases. J was trimmed by 2 bases and V by 5 bases; bases with no gene match: 7. There are 15 residues in the CDR3. Germline CDR1 is LNHDA and CDR2 is SQIVND (reference sequence). CDR3 in amino acids: CASSARDRAPYEQYF. CDR3 DNA sequence: TGTGCCAGTAGTGCCCGGGACAGGGCTCCCTACGAGCAGTACTTC. Together with reference TRBV19 and TRBJ2-7, the CDR3 gives the full variable domain: DGGITQSPKYLFRKEGQNVTLSCEQNLNHDAMYWYRQDPGQGLRLIYYSQIVNDFQKGDIAEGYSVSREKKESFPLTVTSAQKNPTAFYLCASSARDRAPYEQYFGPGTRLTVT.

V gene TRBV7-7 combines with J gene TRBJ2-5; tentative D call: TRBD2 (6 bases). The germline V and J ends were trimmed by 1 base and 2 bases, with 8 bases remaining between them. Germline loops: CDR1 SSHAT, CDR2 FNYEAQ (reference sequence). There are 14 residues in the CDR3. The CDR3 DNA reads TGTGCCAGCAGCTTAGGACTAGGACAAGAGACCCAGTACTTC. This codes for CASSLGLGQETQYF.

The V call is TRBV21-1, the J call TRBJ1-4. TRBV21-1 is assigned pseudogene status. This CDR3 is 14 amino acids long. As DNA, the CDR3 is TGTGCCAGCGATAACGGACGGGCTAATGAAAAACTGTTTTTT. Residues: CASDNGRANEKLFF.

This clone has just one count. The rearrangement uses TRBV7-9 and TRBJ2-3; a possible D gene is TRBD2 (6 bases). The CDR3 spans 13 residues. CDR1 and CDR2 from the germline V gene are SEHNR and FQNEAQ (reference sequence). The germline V and J ends were trimmed by 6 bases and 7 bases, with 14 bases remaining between them. CDR3 sequence (DNA): TGTGCCAGCAGTATTAGCGGAGGATATACGCAGTATTTT. This gives the protein CASSISGGYTQYF.

This clone was observed once. The rearrangement joins TRBV9 to TRBJ2-2; D unclear. CDR3 length: 13 amino acids. Trimming left V 0 bases short and J 7 bases short, with 7 bases between. CDR1 SGDLS and CDR2 YYNGEE come from the germline V gene. CDR3 nucleotide sequence: TGTGCCAGCAGCGTAGTTACGAGCGGGGAGCTGTTTTTT. Translated, it gives CASSVVTSGELFF.

The chain couples TRBV30 to TRBJ1-1; D is ambiguous. This CDR3 is built from 12 residues. The germline V gene has CDR1 GTSNPN and CDR2 SVGIG (reference sequence). With 1 base removed from V and 8 bases from J, the gap between germline ends came to 11 bases. The CDR3 reads CAWSASPVEAFF. The CDR3, as DNA: TGTGCCTGGAGTGCCTCCCCGGTAGAAGCTTTCTTT.

This clone occurred a few times. The chain combines TRBV5-1 with TRBJ1-2; 9 positions agree with TRBD1. The CDR3 is made up of 15 amino acids. Germline V gene lookup returns CDR1 SGHRS and CDR2 YFSETQ. With V trimmed by 2 bases and J by 7 bases, 9 bases remained unmatched. This CDR3 is CASSFMWGQGGGYTF. CDR3 coding DNA: TGCGCCAGCAGCTTTATGTGGGGACAGGGCGGTGGCTACACCTTC.

The J gene is TRBJ2-6, the V gene TRBV6-4; D call uncertain. CDR3 size: 15 residues. The germline V gene encodes CDR1 MRHNA and CDR2 SNTAGT. Trimming removed 6 bases from V and 4 bases from J, with 13 bases in between. The CDR3 region is CASSVDALGANVLTF. DNA of the CDR3: TGTGCCAGCAGCGTCGACGCTCTGGGGGCCAACGTCCTGACTTTC.

The CDR3 nucleotides are TGTGCCAGCAGCTTAGGGGGCAGCCCGAACACTGAAGCTTTCTTT. Translated: CASSLGGSPNTEAFF. The chain links TRBV7-9 to TRBJ1-1; D perhaps matches TRBD1 (5 bases). The V and J ends lost 1 base and 1 base respectively, with 10 bases between them. From germline, CDR1 is SEHNR and CDR2 FQNEAQ (reference sequence). The CDR3 runs to 15 residues. Supplemented by reference TRBV7-9 and TRBJ1-1, the full variable domain reads DTGVSQNPRHKITKRGQNVTFRCDPISEHNRLYWYRQTLGQGPEFLTYFQNEAQLEKSRLLSDRFSAERPKGSFSTLEIQRTEQGDSAMYLCASSLGGSPNTEAFFGQGTRLTVV.

The V call is TRBV10-3, the J call TRBJ1-6; D unresolved. The CDR3 totals 17 residues. The V and J ends lost 4 bases and 0 bases respectively, with 13 bases between them. Germline V gene data show CDR1 as ENHRY and CDR2 as SYGVKD. The CDR3 DNA reads as TGTGCCATCAGTGGACGTATCGTCGGCTCCTATAATTCACCCCTCCACTTT. It yields the protein CAISGRIVGSYNSPLHF.

This chain links TRBV4-1 with TRBJ1-5; D uncertain. Germline CDR1 and CDR2: MGHRA and YSYEKL. Trimming pared 0 bases from V and 3 bases from J, leaving 9 bases between. The CDR3 has 15 residues. CDR3 region: CASSQDRSDNQPQHF. CDR3 sequence (DNA): TGCGCCAGCAGCCAAGATCGGTCGGACAATCAGCCCCAGCATTTT.

The V call is TRBV5-1, the J call TRBJ2-7; weak D call: TRBD2 (5 bases). Germline CDR1 is SGHRS and CDR2 is YFSETQ. V dropped 3 bases and J dropped 1 base, with 11 bases sitting between them. The CDR3 contains 14 residues. CDR3 in amino acids: CASSSIGMSYEQYF. The CDR3 DNA reads TGCGCCAGCAGCTCTATCGGGATGTCCTACGAGCAGTACTTC.